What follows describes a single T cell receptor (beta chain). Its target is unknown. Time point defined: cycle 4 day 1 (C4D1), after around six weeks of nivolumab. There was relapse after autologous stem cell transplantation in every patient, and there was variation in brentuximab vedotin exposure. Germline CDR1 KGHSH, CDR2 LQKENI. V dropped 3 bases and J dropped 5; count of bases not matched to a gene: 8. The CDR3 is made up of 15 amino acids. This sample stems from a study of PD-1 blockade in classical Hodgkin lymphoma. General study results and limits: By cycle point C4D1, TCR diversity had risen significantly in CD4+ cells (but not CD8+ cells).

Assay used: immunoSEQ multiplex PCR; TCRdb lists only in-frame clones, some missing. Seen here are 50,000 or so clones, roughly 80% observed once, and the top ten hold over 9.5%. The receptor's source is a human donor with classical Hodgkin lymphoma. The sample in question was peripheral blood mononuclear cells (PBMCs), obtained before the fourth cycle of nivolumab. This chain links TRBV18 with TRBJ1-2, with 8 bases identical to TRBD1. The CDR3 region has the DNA TGTGCCAGCTCACCGTCCCCCGACAGGGGTTATGGCTACACCTTC. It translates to CASSPSPDRGYGYTF.